This is a list of T cell receptor beta chains from one sample in a study of cytomegalovirus exposure and HLA in healthy donors. Repertoires were generated with immunoSEQ multiplex PCR, while TCRdb's copy carries only in-frame clones and drops some. The top ten hold 11% of the sample, which has about 69,000 clones, 74% seen once. What was sequenced was PBMCs. The receptors shown here come from an older woman in good health and CMV-seropositive. CDR3s include the opening cysteine and the closing phenylalanine or tryptophan. The D gene is left open where the match is weak. Expanded clones are given a class, and other clones once, few, many or no size at all.

v_call	d_call	j_call	clone_size	cdr3_aa	cdr3_nt
TRBV19	-	TRBJ2-7	-	CASSTGFTYEQYF	TGTGCCAGTTCAACAGGGTTTACCTACGAGCAGTACTTC
TRBV2	-	TRBJ2-1	-	CASSEEGVIGNEQFF	TGTGCCAGCAGTGAAGAGGGGGTGATTGGGAATGAGCAGTTCTTC
TRBV6-1	-	TRBJ2-7	-	CASSEALFTRSYEQYF	TGTGCCAGCAGTGAAGCGCTTTTTACGCGCTCCTACGAGCAGTACTTC
TRBV29-1	TRBD2	TRBJ2-3	-	CSVRGLAGVLDTQYF	TGCAGCGTCCGGGGACTAGCGGGAGTTTTAGATACGCAGTATTTT
TRBV18	-	TRBJ2-3	-	CASSPNRGSRTDTQYF	TGTGCCAGCTCACCAAATAGGGGGAGCCGGACAGATACGCAGTATTTT
TRBV30	-	TRBJ2-3	once	CAWSVRGRGSDTQYF	TGTGCCTGGAGTGTACGGGGGAGAGGGTCAGATACGCAGTATTTT
TRBV6-1	TRBD2	TRBJ2-3	few	CASSEREGPDTQYF	TGTGCCAGCAGTGAGCGGGAGGGCCCAGATACGCAGTATTTT
TRBV6-6	TRBD1	TRBJ2-7	-	CASSYGGTGNYEQYF	TGTGCCAGCAGTTACGGGGGGACAGGGAACTACGAGCAGTACTTC
TRBV5-1	-	TRBJ1-2	-	CASTDNSGSGYTF	TGCGCCAGCACCGACAACAGTGGATCGGGCTACACCTTC
TRBV2	-	TRBJ2-1	-	CASSTSNEQFF	TGTGCCAGCAGCACAAGCAATGAGCAGTTCTTC
TRBV23-1	TRBD1	TRBJ1-5	-	CASRPGTGSNQPQHF	TGCGCCAGCAGACCAGGGACAGGGAGCAATCAGCCCCAGCATTTT
TRBV7-3	-	TRBJ2-1	-	CASSSPQLANEQFF	TGTGCCAGCAGCTCTCCGCAACTAGCAAATGAGCAGTTCTTC
TRBV30	TRBD1	TRBJ1-1	few	CAWSIQRGDRGRGRTEAFF	TGTGCCTGGAGTATTCAAAGGGGAGACAGGGGGCGCGGGAGAACTGAAGCTTTCTTT
TRBV18	TRBD2	TRBJ2-3	-	CASSPPGAGGSTDTQYF	TGTGCCAGCTCACCACCGGGAGCGGGGGGTTCAACAGATACGCAGTATTTT
TRBV5-1	TRBD2	TRBJ2-2	-	CASSSRTSGTGELFF	TGCGCCAGCAGCTCCAGGACTAGCGGGACCGGGGAGCTGTTTTTT
TRBV5-1	-	TRBJ2-3	-	CASSLSPPQGTDTQYF	TGCGCCAGCAGCTTGTCCCCCCCACAGGGCACAGATACGCAGTATTTT
TRBV18	-	TRBJ1-5	many	CASSPAGNQPQHF	TGTGCCAGCTCACCGGCCGGCAATCAGCCCCAGCATTTT
TRBV6-6	-	TRBJ2-1	-	CASSSQRQFF	TGTGCCAGCAGTTCACAACGGCAGTTCTTC
TRBV6-1	-	TRBJ1-5	many	CASSGGMGGNKPQHF	TGTGCCAGCAGTGGCGGTATGGGGGGTAATAAGCCCCAGCATTTT
TRBV28	-	TRBJ1-1	-	CASSLRGNSAFF	TGTGCCAGCAGTTTACGGGGGAATTCAGCTTTCTTT
TRBV30	-	TRBJ1-2	-	CAWSQAGYGYTF	TGTGCCTGGAGTCAAGCAGGCTATGGCTACACCTTC
TRBV30	-	TRBJ1-1	-	CAWSFGSTEAFF	TGTGCCTGGAGCTTTGGCAGCACTGAAGCTTTCTTT
TRBV9	-	TRBJ2-2	-	CASGSAGNTGELFF	TGTGCCAGTGGTAGTGCAGGCAACACCGGGGAGCTGTTTTTT
TRBV5-5	-	TRBJ1-1	-	CASRSMGGQVTEAFF	TGTGCCAGCAGATCGATGGGGGGGCAGGTTACTGAAGCTTTCTTT
TRBV18	TRBD1	TRBJ1-1	-	CASSEDRGLGAFF	TGTGCCAGCTCAGAAGACAGGGGGCTTGGCGCTTTCTTT
TRBV7-9	-	TRBJ1-6	-	CAGSLDQGNSPLHF	TGTGCCGGCAGCTTAGACCAGGGCAATTCACCCCTCCACTTT
TRBV6-6	TRBD1	TRBJ2-4	-	CASSLGQGRGQNIQYF	TGTGCCAGCAGCCTCGGACAGGGAAGGGGCCAAAACATTCAGTACTTC
TRBV30	-	TRBJ2-2	-	CAWSMGQAHTGELFF	TGTGCCTGGAGTATGGGGCAGGCGCACACCGGGGAGCTGTTTTTT
TRBV5-1	TRBD1	TRBJ1-4	-	CASSTTGEKNEKLFF	TGCGCCAGCAGCACAACAGGGGAAAAGAATGAAAAACTGTTTTTT
TRBV6-1	-	TRBJ1-1	-	CASTRSGGRTFF	TGTGCCAGCACCCGAAGCGGGGGGAGGACTTTCTTT
TRBV30	-	TRBJ1-1	-	CAWSPAGALGSTEAFF	TGTGCCTGGAGTCCCGCTGGGGCCCTCGGGAGCACTGAAGCTTTCTTT
TRBV13	-	TRBJ1-2	-	CASSRESNYGYTF	TGTGCCAGCAGCAGGGAGAGTAACTATGGCTACACCTTC
TRBV7-6	-	TRBJ2-1	-	CASSLVVSEQFF	TGTGCCAGCAGCTTAGTCGTTTCCGAGCAGTTCTTC
TRBV30	TRBD1	TRBJ1-1	few	CAWSTTGERRAFF	TGTGCCTGGAGCACAACAGGGGAGCGGAGAGCTTTCTTT
TRBV9	-	TRBJ2-3	-	CASSKNQGLVTDTQYF	TGTGCCAGCAGCAAAAACCAGGGTTTGGTCACAGATACGCAGTATTTT
TRBV12-5	-	TRBJ2-3	-	CASGLAGSTDTQYF	TGTGCTAGTGGTTTGGCAGGGAGCACAGATACGCAGTATTTT
TRBV7-7	-	TRBJ2-5	-	CASSLGRGSETQYF	TGTGCTAGCAGCTTAGGACGGGGGAGCGAGACCCAGTACTTC
TRBV30	-	TRBJ2-4	-	CAWADIAKNIQYF	TGTGCCTGGGCGGACATAGCCAAAAACATTCAGTACTTC
TRBV5-6	-	TRBJ2-3	-	CASSKPRGLLSTDTQYF	TGTGCCAGCAGCAAACCCCGAGGGCTTCTTAGCACAGATACGCAGTATTTT
TRBV4-1	-	TRBJ1-2	few	CASSQGRKGNYGYTF	TGCGCCAGCAGCCAAGGCCGAAAGGGGAACTATGGCTACACCTTC
TRBV7-3	-	TRBJ2-2	-	CASSLLNTGELFF	TGTGCCAGCAGTCTCCTGAACACCGGGGAGCTGTTTTTT
TRBV9	TRBD1	TRBJ1-3	-	CASSDGQGSRRNTIYF	TGTGCCAGCAGCGACGGACAGGGAAGCAGAAGAAACACCATATATTTT
TRBV14	-	TRBJ1-2	-	CASSPRSGNYGYTF	TGTGCCAGCAGCCCTCGGTCGGGGAATTATGGCTACACCTTC
TRBV10-1	-	TRBJ2-5	-	CASSSVRGGQETQYF	TGCGCCAGCAGTTCCGTGAGAGGGGGCCAAGAGACCCAGTACTTC
TRBV27	TRBD1	TRBJ2-7	-	CASRTGVSYEQYF	TGTGCCAGCAGGACAGGGGTTTCCTACGAGCAGTACTTC